This T cell receptor (beta chain) is from a study of blood T cells in healthy people across ages. With a J-beta primer mix and a sample-barcoded 5' primer, a second PCR ran about 7 to 12 cycles. TCRdb re-analysed the 5' RACE reads in MiXCR, keeping a single row per CDR3 protein. The profile shows some 940,000 distinct CDR3 sequences, 25% to 30% of them singletons. The V gene's germline CDR1 is SGHVT and CDR2 SQSDAQ. This CDR3 comprises 14 residues. Trimming shortened V by 2 bases and J by 9 bases, and 11 bases separated the two germline ends. This clonotype has just a few counts. These same data were also listed under a study on T cells of mothers and their children.

The TCR originated in a woman in her thirties or forties in good health. This rearrangement joins TRBV7-4 to TRBJ1-6, with a weak D call TRBD1 (5 bases). Sequencing input: blood. The CDR3 DNA follows: TGTGCCAGCAGCTTAATCAGGGTTGGTTCACCCCTCCACTTT. Protein product: CASSLIRVGSPLHF.